The T cell receptor beta chain under discussion was sequenced for a study of cytomegalovirus exposure and HLA in healthy donors. Primers included in the PCR were 60 Vbeta and 13 Jbeta primers. Sequencing was performed with immunoSEQ multiplex PCR; in TCRdb, only in-frame clones are kept and a portion is missing. In total, the table holds 60,000 to 70,000 clones. A word on this clone: Its antigen is unknown.

CDR3 length: 16 residues. The J segment lost 7 bases and the V segment lost 3 bases, leaving 13 bases of the junction unmatched. Germline values: CDR1 SGHTA, CDR2 FQGNSA. Overall study results and limits: Some V segments (TRBV6-2 and TRBV6-3 among them) were excluded as indistinguishable. The study reported that TCR beta sequences accurately predicted HLA-A and HLA-B alleles in most subjects. In vitro, a few CMV-associated chains proved specific for CMV antigens. DRB1 showed the most TCR associations and HLA-C the fewest in a later analysis, as rates varied by HLA locus.

The chain links TRBV7-2 to TRBJ1-2; TRBD1 matches at 8 bases. The sample was PBMCs. The receptor comes from a boy younger than 18 in good health and CMV-seronegative. The CDR3 protein is CASSLGVTGVSGGYTF. CDR3 sequence (DNA): TGTGCCAGCAGCTTGGGGGTGACAGGGGTCTCCGGTGGCTACACCTTC. Supplemented by reference TRBV7-2 and TRBJ1-2, the full variable domain reads GAGVSQSPSNKVTEKGKDVELRCDPISGHTALYWYRQSLGQGLEFLIYFQGNSAPDKSGLPSDRFSAERTGGSVSTLTIQRTQQEDSAVYLCASSLGVTGVSGGYTFGSGTRLTVV.